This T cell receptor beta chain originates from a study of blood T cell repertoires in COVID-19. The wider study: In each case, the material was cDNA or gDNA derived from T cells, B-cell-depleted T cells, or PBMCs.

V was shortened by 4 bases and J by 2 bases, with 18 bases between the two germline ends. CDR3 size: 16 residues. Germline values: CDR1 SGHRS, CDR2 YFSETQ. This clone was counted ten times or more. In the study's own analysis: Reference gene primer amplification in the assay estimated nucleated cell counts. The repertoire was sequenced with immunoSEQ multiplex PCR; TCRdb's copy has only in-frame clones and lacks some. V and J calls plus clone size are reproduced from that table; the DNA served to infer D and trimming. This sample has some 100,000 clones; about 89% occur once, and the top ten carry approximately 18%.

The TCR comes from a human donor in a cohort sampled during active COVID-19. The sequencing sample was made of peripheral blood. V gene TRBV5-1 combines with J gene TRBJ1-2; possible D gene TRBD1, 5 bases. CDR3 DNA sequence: TGCGCCAGCAGCACCATGGGGACGGCGGGGAACTATGGCTACACCTTC. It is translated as CASSTMGTAGNYGYTF.